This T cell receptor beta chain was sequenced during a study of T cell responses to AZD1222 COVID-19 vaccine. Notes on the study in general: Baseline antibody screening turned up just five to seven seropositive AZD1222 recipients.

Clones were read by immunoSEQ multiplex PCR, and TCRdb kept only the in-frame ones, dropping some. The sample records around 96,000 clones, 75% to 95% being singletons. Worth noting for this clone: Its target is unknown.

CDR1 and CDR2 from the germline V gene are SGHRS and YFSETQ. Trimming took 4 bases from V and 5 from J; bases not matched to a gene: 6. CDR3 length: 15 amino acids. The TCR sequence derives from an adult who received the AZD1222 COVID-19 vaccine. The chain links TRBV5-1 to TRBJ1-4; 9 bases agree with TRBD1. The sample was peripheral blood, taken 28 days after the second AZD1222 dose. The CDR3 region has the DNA TGCGCCAGCAGCGCCGGGACAGGGCCAAATGAAAAACTGTTTTTT. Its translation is CASSAGTGPNEKLFF. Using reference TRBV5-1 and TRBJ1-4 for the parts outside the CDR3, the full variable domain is KAGVTQTPRYLIKTRGQQVTLSCSPISGHRSVSWYQQTPGQGLQFLFEYFSETQRNKGNFPGRFSGRQFSNSRSEMNVSTLELGDSALYLCASSAGTGPNEKLFFGSGTQLSVL.